Following are 21 T cell receptor beta chains from one sample sequenced in a study of CD8 T cells in ankylosing spondylitis. Antigen specificity for these receptors is unknown. Whole-study findings and limits: A TCR beta motif of 8 or 9 highly homologous variants appeared characteristic of ankylosing spondylitis blood.

TCRdb re-analysed the 5' RACE reads in MiXCR, keeping a single row per CDR3 protein. The table shows 200,000 to 250,000 distinct CDR3 sequences, with roughly 18% occurring only once. Sequenced material: blood, either unsorted or a sorted T cell fraction (not recorded which). These receptors came from a male donor with ankylosing spondylitis.

The CDR3 spells CASSTTGVLAEQYF. For the CDR3, the DNA is TGTGCCAGTAGTACCACAGGGGTGCTTGCCGAGCAGTACTTC. V usage is TRBV19 and J usage is TRBJ2-7; 7 nucleotides align to TRBD1. Germline V gene data show CDR1 as LNHDA and CDR2 as SQIVND (reference sequence). This CDR3 is built from 14 residues. Trimming cost V 4 bases and J 6 bases; bases outside gene matches: 9. Full variable domain (outside the CDR3, taken from reference TRBV19 and TRBJ2-7): DGGITQSPKYLFRKEGQNVTLSCEQNLNHDAMYWYRQDPGQGLRLIYYSQIVNDFQKGDIAEGYSVSREKKESFPLTVTSAQKNPTAFYLCASSTTGVLAEQYFGPGTRLTVT.

The table lists this clonotype with a few counts. The chain is built from TRBV28 and TRBJ2-7; TRBD2 aligns across 10 bases. In germline, CDR1 is MDHEN, CDR2 SYDVKM. The CDR3 is 15 residues long. V trimming: 2 bases; J trimming: 6 bases; junction bases outside the gene matches: 7. CDR3 nucleotide sequence: TGTGCCAGCAGTTTAAGGCTAGCGGGAGTGAGCGAGCAGTACTTC. Its translation: CASSLRLAGVSEQYF.

This clonotype was seen a few times. The rearrangement uses TRBV24-1 and TRBJ2-1; 7 nucleotides agree with TRBD1. V shed 12 bases and J 2 bases; nucleotides not matched to a gene: 6. This CDR3 comprises 13 residues. Germline values: CDR1 KGHDR, CDR2 SFDVKD. The CDR3, as DNA: TGTGCCGTCCGGGACAGCACCTACAATGAGCAGTTCTTC. Translation: CAVRDSTYNEQFF.

This chain links TRBV28 with TRBJ2-1, with 7 positions matching TRBD2. CDR1 is MDHEN and CDR2 is SYDVKM in the germline V gene. The V gene end was trimmed by 3 bases and the J gene end by 2 bases; junction bases not matched to a gene: 10. The CDR3 extends over 17 amino acids. This CDR3 is CASSFPKSGATYNEQFF. As DNA, the CDR3 is TGTGCCAGCAGTTTCCCTAAGAGCGGGGCCACCTACAATGAGCAGTTCTTC. Combining the CDR3 with reference TRBV28 and TRBJ2-1 gives the whole variable domain DVKVTQSSRYLVKRTGEKVFLECVQDMDHENMFWYRQDPGLGLRLIYFSYDVKMKEKGDIPEGYSVSREKKERFSLILESASTNQTSMYLCASSFPKSGATYNEQFFGPGTRLTVL.

This clonotype was counted between two and nine times. This chain uses TRBV20-1 with TRBJ2-1, with TRBD2 matching over 9 bases. Germline V gene sequence: CDR1 DFQATT, CDR2 SNEGSKA (reference sequence). Trimming removed 4 bases from V and 7 bases from J; junction bases left unmatched: 11. This CDR3 spans 15 amino acids. CDR3 in amino acids: CSATSLAGRLNEQFF. DNA of the CDR3: TGCAGTGCTACCTCGCTAGCGGGGAGATTGAATGAGCAGTTCTTC.

This chain uses TRBV7-2 with TRBJ2-1, with 7 bases identical to TRBD1. The V segment lost 0 bases and the J segment 7 bases; nucleotides outside the gene matches: 0. In germline, CDR1 is SGHTA, CDR2 FQGNSA. The CDR3 loop spans 13 amino acids. The CDR3 DNA reads as TGTGCCAGCAGCTTAGCGACAGGGAATGAGCAGTTCTTC. Translated, it gives CASSLATGNEQFF. Full variable domain (remainder filled in from reference TRBV7-2 and TRBJ2-1): GAGVSQSPSNKVTEKGKDVELRCDPISGHTALYWYRQSLGQGLEFLIYFQGNSAPDKSGLPSDRFSAERTGGSVSTLTIQRTQQEDSAVYLCASSLATGNEQFFGPGTRLTVL.

The gene calls are TRBV27 and TRBJ2-5; D might be TRBD2 (7 bases). Germline V lookup: CDR1 MNHEY, CDR2 SMNVEV (reference sequence). The CDR3 totals 16 residues. V lost 1 base and J 1 base, leaving 13 bases between the germline ends. As DNA, the CDR3 is TGTGCCAGCAGTTTATTGGGGGGGGCCCTCCAAGAGACCCAGTACTTC. This sequence encodes CASSLLGGALQETQYF.

The V and J genes are TRBV2 and TRBJ2-2; a possible D gene is TRBD1 (6 bases). Trimming stripped 8 bases from V and 1 base from J, with 14 bases between. Germline CDR1 and CDR2: SNHLY and FYNNEI. The CDR3 has 15 residues. CDR3 nucleotide sequence: TGTGCCAGCTTTCTCAGGGGAGAGAACACCGGGGAGCTGTTTTTT. Translation gives CASFLRGENTGELFF.

This clonotype was observed at least ten times. The CDR3 nucleotides read TGTGCCAGCAGTTTGGTAGCGGGAGCTTTGAATGAGCAGTTCTTC. As protein: CASSLVAGALNEQFF. The chain joins TRBV12-3 or TRBV12-4 to TRBJ2-1, with TRBD2 identical over 9 bases. The CDR3 contains 15 residues. The junction had 7 bases not matched to a gene; V was cut back by 3 bases and J by 7 bases.

Concerning this clonotype itself: One junction end does not reproduce the germline sequence, and a read error may be involved. The chain carries TRBV7-9 and TRBJ2-2; 10 nucleotides line up with TRBD2. This CDR3 is built from 16 residues. Germline V gene lookup returns CDR1 SEHNR and CDR2 FQNEAQ (reference sequence). The CDR3 bases are TGTGCCAGCAGCCTCCCGGGACTAGCGAACGCCGGGGAGCTGTTTTTT. Its translation: CASSLPGLANAGELFF. The complete variable domain, with remaining parts taken from reference TRBV7-9 and TRBJ2-2, reads DTGVSQNPRHKITKRGQNVTFRCDPISEHNRLYWYRQTLGQGPEFLTYFQNEAQLEKSRLLSDRFSAERPKGSFSTLEIQRTEQGDSAMYLCASSLPGLANAGELFFGEGSRLTVL.

This clonotype was seen many times. The V and J genes are TRBV24-1 and TRBJ2-5; a weak D match, TRBD2 (5 bases). The germline V gene encodes CDR1 KGHDR and CDR2 SFDVKD. This CDR3 spans 15 amino acids. V shed 0 bases and J shed 4 bases, with 11 bases lying between them. The CDR3 DNA reads as TGTGCCACCAGTGATTTGCGAGGGTGGTCAGAGACCCAGTACTTC. It specifies CATSDLRGWSETQYF.

This chain connects TRBV14 to TRBJ2-3; tentative D call: TRBD2 (5 bases). CDR1 is SGHDN, CDR2 FVKESK, per germline. The CDR3 loop spans 20 amino acids. Trimming pared 2 bases from V and 2 bases from J, leaving 26 bases between. CDR3 sequence reads: CASSQPSTDSPNTYTDTQYF. Here the CDR3 DNA reads TGTGCCAGCAGCCAACCCTCAACGGACTCCCCCAACACGTACACAGATACGCAGTATTTT.

This chain connects TRBV6-5 to TRBJ1-6; a possible D gene is TRBD1 (5 bases). The V and J ends lost 1 base and 7 bases respectively, with 14 bases between them. The CDR3 extends over 16 amino acids. Germline CDR1 MNHEY, CDR2 SVGAGI. CDR3 sequence: CASSYWAGLVNSPLHF. CDR3 nucleotide sequence: TGTGCCAGCAGTTACTGGGCAGGGCTTGTCAATTCACCCCTCCACTTT.

The rearrangement uses TRBV4-3 and TRBJ2-2, with TRBD1 matching over 9 bases. This CDR3 has 15 amino acids. The J segment lost 4 bases and the V segment lost 4 bases, leaving 4 bases of the junction unmatched. Germline V gives CDR1 LGHNA, CDR2 YSLEER. CDR3: CASSRGTGSTGELFF. CDR3 sequence (DNA): TGCGCCAGCAGCCGAGGGACAGGGAGCACCGGGGAGCTGTTTTTT.

This clonotype showed up just a few times. The V call is TRBV7-9, the J call TRBJ1-2, with 9 bases identical to TRBD1. The CDR3 has 14 amino acids. Germline CDR1 is SEHNR and CDR2 is FQNEAQ (reference sequence). The ends lost 7 bases at V and 2 bases at J; junction bases unmatched: 5. Here the CDR3 reads CASTPTGGNYGYTF. The CDR3 DNA follows: TGTGCCAGCACCCCGACAGGGGGAAACTATGGCTACACCTTC.

This clonotype was recorded many times. The gene calls are TRBV29-1 and TRBJ1-3; D gene unclear. Looked up from germline, CDR1 is SQVTM and CDR2 is ANQGSEA. V lost 3 bases and J lost 4, with 10 bases in between. This CDR3 has 13 amino acids. DNA of the CDR3: TGCAGCGTTGATGAGGGCCCGGGAAACACCATATATTTT. Its protein is CSVDEGPGNTIYF.

The chain couples TRBV12-3 or TRBV12-4 to TRBJ2-7; 8 bases align to TRBD2. The CDR3 loop spans 14 amino acids. V shed 6 bases, J shed 3 bases, and the junction held 7 bases outside the gene matches. CDR3 in amino acids: CASSVTSVSYEQYF. For the CDR3, the DNA is TGTGCCAGCAGCGTGACTAGCGTGAGCTACGAGCAGTACTTC.

This clonotype has more than one count but fewer than ten. The chain uses TRBV11-2 and TRBJ2-3; D not resolved. Trimming took 6 bases from V and 2 from J, leaving 12 bases between them. CDR1 is SGHAT and CDR2 is FQNNGV in the germline V gene. The CDR3 runs to 14 residues. CDR3 coding DNA: TGTGCCAGCAGGAACCCGGTGAACACAGATACGCAGTATTTT. This translates into CASRNPVNTDTQYF.

This clonotype was counted between two and nine times. V usage is TRBV7-3 and J usage is TRBJ2-1, with TRBD1 as a possible D gene (6 bases). The ends were cut back, 0 bases at V and 7 bases at J, with 16 bases in the middle. The CDR3 extends over 16 amino acids. The germline V gene has CDR1 SGHTA and CDR2 FQGTGA. This CDR3 reads CASSLTYLGAGNEQFF. CDR3 sequence (DNA): TGTGCCAGCAGCTTAACCTATTTGGGGGCTGGGAATGAGCAGTTCTTC.

This clonotype was observed a handful of times. V is TRBV2 and J is TRBJ2-7; TRBD2 aligns across 10 bases. V was pared by 1 base and J by 2 bases, with 2 bases of the junction left unmatched. The V gene's germline CDR1 is SNHLY and CDR2 FYNNEI. This CDR3 contains 15 residues. In DNA, the CDR3 is TGTGCCAGCAGTGAAGAACTAGCGGGAACCTACGAGCAGTACTTC. Translating it yields CASSEELAGTYEQYF.

This rearrangement joins TRBV11-1 to TRBJ2-5, with TRBD1 matching over 7 bases. The J segment lost 1 base and the V segment lost 5 bases, leaving 4 bases of the junction unmatched. There are 14 residues in the CDR3. In germline, CDR1 is SGHAT, CDR2 FQDESV (reference sequence). CDR3 protein: CASSLEGAQETQYF. In DNA, the CDR3 is TGTGCCAGCAGCCTAGAGGGGGCCCAAGAGACCCAGTACTTC.